Listed here is a single T cell receptor beta chain. Its antigen is still unknown. This entry belongs to a study of a mutant IDH1 vaccine in newly diagnosed glioma. Study-wide background: Sex distribution of treated patients was about 60% male and roughly 40% female; mean age was around 40 years. Earlier care involved radiotherapy, temozolomide, or both, and the majority received both.

Time point described: week 5, during vaccination. One vaccine dose held 300 ug of mutant IDH1 20-mer peptide and came with topical imiquimod. The donors had new WHO grade 3 or 4 astrocytomas; these were IDH1-mutant and ATRX-lost. Assay used: immunoSEQ multiplex PCR; TCRdb lists only in-frame clones, some missing. Among about 58,000 clones listed, under 90% were seen once. This CDR3 spans 16 amino acids. Germline values: CDR1 SGHRS, CDR2 YFSETQ. Trimming cost V 2 bases and J 3 bases, with 18 bases left between them. The material was PBMCs, obtained from a glioma patient whose treatment included an IDH1 peptide vaccine. This receptor was identified in a woman aged 50 to 60 with glioma. This chain uses TRBV5-1 with TRBJ2-7, with D possibly being TRBD1 (6 bases). The CDR3 bases are TGCGCCAGCAGCTTCCGACAGGCCGTATCGAGCTACGAGCAGTACTTC. The encoded protein is CASSFRQAVSSYEQYF.